This T cell receptor beta chain appears in the sequencing data of a study of T cell clonotyping in hematopoietic cell transplantation. Sequenced by immunoSEQ multiplex PCR; TCRdb stores in-frame clones only, minus some. The repertoire holds 10,000 to 14,000 clones, with roughly 87% as singletons. Notes on the study in general: Graft donor and pretransplant recipient Inverse Simpson Index values predicted broader posttransplant TCR diversity. Recipient TCR diversity dropped after transplant; expanded clonotypes rose from day 30 to 180. CD4 and CD8 repertoire contributions could not be separated without sorting. Few recipient clonotypes overlapped donors; over 95% were de novo at given depth.

This clone has a single count. Antigen: not known. Germline values: CDR1 GTSNPN, CDR2 SVGIG (reference sequence). Trimming left V 3 bases short and J 0 bases short, with 15 bases between. The CDR3 consists of 15 residues. V and J are TRBV30 and TRBJ2-7; no definite D call. The clonotype comes from a female patient aged 60 or older who had an allogeneic stem cell transplant from an unrelated donor, so the T cells may come from the graft donor. Some clones in this sample may be carry-over from other donors' samples. The material was PBMCs, obtained 100 days after allogeneic stem cell transplant. For the CDR3, the DNA is TGTGCCTGGAGCGCCGGACGGGTTAGCTCCTACGAGCAGTACTTC. It specifies CAWSAGRVSSYEQYF.